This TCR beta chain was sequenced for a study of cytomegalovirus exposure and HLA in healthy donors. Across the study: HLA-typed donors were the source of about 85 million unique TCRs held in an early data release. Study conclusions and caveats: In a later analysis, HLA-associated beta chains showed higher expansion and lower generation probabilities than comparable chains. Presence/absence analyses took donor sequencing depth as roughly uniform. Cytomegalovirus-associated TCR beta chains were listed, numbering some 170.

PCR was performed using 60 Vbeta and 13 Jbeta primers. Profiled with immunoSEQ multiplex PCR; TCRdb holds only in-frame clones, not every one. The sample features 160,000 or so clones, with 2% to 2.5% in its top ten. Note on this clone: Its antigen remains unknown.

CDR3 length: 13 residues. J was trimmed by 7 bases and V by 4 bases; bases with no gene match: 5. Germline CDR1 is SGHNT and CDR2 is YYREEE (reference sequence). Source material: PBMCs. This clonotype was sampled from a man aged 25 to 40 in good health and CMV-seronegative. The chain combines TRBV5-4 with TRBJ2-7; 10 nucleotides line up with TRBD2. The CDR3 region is CASSPWTSGEQYF. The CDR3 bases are TGTGCCAGCAGCCCCTGGACTAGCGGAGAGCAGTACTTC.